The 21 T cell receptor beta chains reported below all come from one sample, sequenced in a study of beta chain features in type 1 diabetes. Overall study findings and caveats: When Type 1 diabetes patients were examined, their TCRB CDR3s proved moderately but significantly shorter in all four CD4+ subsets.

For these TCRs, the target antigens are not known. The whole isolated RNA underwent reverse transcription, so sequencing captured expressed TCRB transcripts. Profiling relied on immunoSEQ multiplex PCR, and the TCRdb table lists in-frame clones only, not all of them. There are about 160,000 clones in the sample; approximately 7.8% occur only once, and approximately 0.93% lies in the top ten. Sequencing was carried out using central memory CD4+ T cells from blood. These receptors were collected from a woman between 40 and 55 years old with type 1 diabetes.

V and J are TRBV7-2 and TRBJ2-5, with TRBD2 matching 12 bases. This CDR3 has 16 amino acids. Germline-derived CDR1 and CDR2 are SGHTA and FQGNSA. Trimming took 6 bases from V and 1 from J; bases not matched to a gene: 6. Here the CDR3 DNA reads TGTGCCAGCAGGAGGACTAGCGGGGCCCTCCAAGAGACCCAGTACTTC. Protein product: CASRRTSGALQETQYF.

The chain links TRBV18 to TRBJ2-7; the D gene is possibly TRBD2 (6 bases). Germline CDR1 and CDR2: KGHSH and LQKENI. Between the trimmed V and J ends, which lost 3 bases and 4 bases, there was a span of 10 bases. The CDR3 extends over 13 amino acids. The CDR3 spells CASSPTREYEQYF. The CDR3 DNA reads as TGTGCCAGCTCACCCACCCGGGAGTACGAGCAGTACTTC. Based on the CDR3 plus reference TRBV18 and TRBJ2-7, the full variable domain is NAGVMQNPRHLVRRRGQEARLRCSPMKGHSHVYWYRQLPEEGLKFMVYLQKENIIDESGMPKERFSAEFPKEGPSILRIQQVVRGDSAAYFCASSPTREYEQYFGPGTRLTVT.

There are a few counts of this clone. The genes are TRBV5-6 and TRBJ2-5; the D is unclear. From germline, CDR1 is SGHDT and CDR2 YYEEEE. The CDR3 is 15 amino acids. Between the trimmed V and J ends, which lost 1 base and 0 bases, there was a span of 10 bases. CDR3 sequence reads: CASSLNIRYQETQYF. In nucleotides, the CDR3 is TGTGCCAGCAGCTTGAACATCAGGTACCAAGAGACCCAGTACTTC.

The sample holds a few counts of this clone. The CDR3 coding sequence is TGTGCCAGCAGTTACCAGGGGGCCAATACCTACGAGCAGTACTTC. As protein: CASSYQGANTYEQYF. The rearrangement joins TRBV6-5 to TRBJ2-7, with 8 bases fitting TRBD1. V trimming: 2 bases; J trimming: 2 bases; junction bases outside the gene matches: 5. CDR3 size: 15 residues. In germline, CDR1 is MNHEY, CDR2 SVGAGI.

This chain uses TRBV5-1 with TRBJ1-2, with 7 nucleotides matching TRBD1. The CDR3 covers 13 residues. Germline assignment: CDR1 SGHRS and CDR2 YFSETQ. J lost 3 bases, V lost 5 bases, and 4 bases had no gene match. CDR3 residues: CASRPTGDYGYTF. The CDR3 bases are TGCGCCAGCAGACCCACAGGGGACTATGGCTACACCTTC.

This clone was observed a few times. The rearrangement links TRBV11-2 to TRBJ2-2, with 9 bases matching TRBD2. This CDR3 has 16 amino acids. V lost 5 bases to trimming and J lost 3 bases; unmatched junction nucleotides: 7. Germline assignment: CDR1 SGHAT and CDR2 FQNNGV. The DNA for the CDR3 is TGTGCCAGCAGCCTTATAGCGGGAGTGCACACCGGGGAGCTGTTTTTT. The encoded protein is CASSLIAGVHTGELFF. Supplemented by reference TRBV11-2 and TRBJ2-2, the full variable domain reads EAGVAQSPRYKIIEKRQSVAFWCNPISGHATLYWYQQILGQGPKLLIQFQNNGVVDDSQLPKDRFSAERLKGVDSTLKIQPAKLEDSAVYLCASSLIAGVHTGELFFGEGSRLTVL.

This clone was observed a few times. The chain carries TRBV18 and TRBJ1-5; the D is unclear. V lost 0 bases and J lost 6, with 18 bases in between. This CDR3 contains 17 residues. Per germline, CDR1 KGHSH and CDR2 LQKENI. The CDR3 spells CASSPPGGQDGSQPQHF. For the CDR3, the DNA is TGTGCCAGCTCACCACCGGGTGGCCAGGATGGGAGTCAGCCCCAGCATTTT. Full variable domain (remainder filled in from reference TRBV18 and TRBJ1-5): NAGVMQNPRHLVRRRGQEARLRCSPMKGHSHVYWYRQLPEEGLKFMVYLQKENIIDESGMPKERFSAEFPKEGPSILRIQQVVRGDSAAYFCASSPPGGQDGSQPQHFGDGTRLSIL.

This clone appeared a few times. The V and J genes are TRBV27 and TRBJ1-2, with no clear D. V lost 5 bases, J lost 8 bases, and 15 bases lay in between. The CDR3 extends over 13 amino acids. Per germline, CDR1 MNHEY and CDR2 SMNVEV (reference sequence). The CDR3 protein is CASSLHEGLGYTF. DNA for the CDR3: TGTGCCAGCAGTCTTCACGAGGGTTTGGGCTACACCTTC.

This clone was picked up a small number of times. The chain joins TRBV19 to TRBJ2-5; the match to TRBD2 covers 11 bases. Germline V CDR1 and CDR2: LNHDA, SQIVND (reference sequence). Trimming cost V 6 bases and J 0 bases; bases outside gene matches: 3. There are 15 residues in the CDR3. CDR3 amino acids: CASRGLAANQETQYF. CDR3 sequence (DNA): TGTGCCAGTAGGGGACTAGCGGCCAACCAAGAGACCCAGTACTTC.

This chain links TRBV5-6 with TRBJ2-7; D might be TRBD1 (5 bases). V was clipped by 6 bases and J by 3 bases, with 16 bases between them. Germline values: CDR1 SGHDT, CDR2 YYEEEE. The CDR3 length is 14 residues. CDR3 residues: CASIQGPRDYEQYF. CDR3 DNA: TGTGCCAGCATCCAGGGCCCGCGAGACTACGAGCAGTACTTC.

A few counts support this clone. This chain connects TRBV11-2 to TRBJ2-5, with 8 bases identical to TRBD2. V was clipped by 1 base and J by 4 bases; unmatched bases: 2. This CDR3 spans 14 amino acids. Per the germline V gene, CDR1 is SGHAT and CDR2 is FQNNGV. This chain's CDR3 is CASSLAGGRETQYF. DNA for the CDR3: TGTGCCAGCAGCTTAGCGGGAGGGCGAGAGACCCAGTACTTC. The whole variable domain, remainder taken from reference TRBV11-2 and TRBJ2-5, is EAGVAQSPRYKIIEKRQSVAFWCNPISGHATLYWYQQILGQGPKLLIQFQNNGVVDDSQLPKDRFSAERLKGVDSTLKIQPAKLEDSAVYLCASSLAGGRETQYFGPGTRLLVL.

V is TRBV6-1 and J is TRBJ2-7, with D perhaps matching TRBD2 (6 bases). CDR3 length: 15 amino acids. Per the germline V gene, CDR1 is MNHNS and CDR2 is SASEGT. V dropped 5 bases and J dropped 1 base, with 15 bases sitting between them. This CDR3 is CASSLHWDSSYEQYF. The CDR3 coding sequence is TGTGCCAGCAGTTTACACTGGGACTCTTCCTACGAGCAGTACTTC.

The sample holds a few counts of this clone. The chain uses TRBV5-1 and TRBJ2-7, with 8 bases lining up with TRBD1. Germline V gene sequence: CDR1 SGHRS, CDR2 YFSETQ. The CDR3 extends over 13 amino acids. Trimming cost V 1 base and J 5 bases; bases outside gene matches: 2. CDR3 in amino acids: CASSLQGADEQYF. In nucleotides, the CDR3 is TGCGCCAGCAGCTTGCAGGGGGCGGACGAGCAGTACTTC.

This clone was seen a few times. The rearrangement links TRBV2 to TRBJ2-1, with 9 bases lining up with TRBD1. After removal of 6 bases from V and 2 bases from J, the junction contained 2 bases not matched to a gene. The V gene's germline CDR1 is SNHLY and CDR2 FYNNEI. CDR3 length: 14 residues. The CDR3 nucleotides are TGTGCCAGCAGGGGACAGGGTCCCTACAATGAGCAGTTCTTC. Translation gives CASRGQGPYNEQFF.

The chain recombines TRBV29-1 with TRBJ2-6; 8 bases map to TRBD1. Losses at the gene ends were 5 bases for V and 3 bases for J; bases not matched to a gene: 9. This CDR3 contains 16 residues. The germline CDR1 and CDR2 sequences are SQVTM and ANQGSEA. The CDR3 reads CSVPRQGARGANVLTF. In DNA form, the CDR3 reads TGCAGCGTTCCTAGGCAGGGGGCGCGTGGGGCCAACGTCCTGACTTTC.

This clone has only a few counts. The chain joins TRBV9 to TRBJ1-1, with a weak D call TRBD1 (6 bases). CDR1 SGDLS and CDR2 YYNGEE come from the germline V gene. Between the trimmed V and J ends, which lost 4 bases and 0 bases, there was a span of 13 bases. This CDR3 spans 15 amino acids. For the CDR3, the DNA is TGTGCCAGCAGCCCCCGGACAGCCCTGAACACTGAAGCTTTCTTT. Its protein is CASSPRTALNTEAFF.

This clone was seen a few times. The rearrangement links TRBV18 to TRBJ1-2; possible D gene TRBD1, 6 bases. The CDR3 runs to 14 residues. Germline CDR1 reads KGHSH; CDR2 reads LQKENI. The V end was cut by 3 bases, the J end by 5 bases, with 13 bases between. CDR3 sequence: CASSPNRDTYGYTF. The CDR3 nucleotides read TGTGCCAGCTCACCTAACCGGGACACATATGGCTACACCTTC.

The sample holds a few counts of this clone. The J gene is TRBJ2-3, the V gene TRBV7-2, with D hard to call. V was shortened by 3 bases and J by 2 bases, with 3 bases between the two germline ends. The length of the CDR3 is 12 residues. CDR1 is SGHTA and CDR2 is FQGNSA in the germline V gene. The CDR3 DNA sequence: TGTGCCAGCAGCTTCTACACAGATACGCAGTATTTT. As protein: CASSFYTDTQYF.

The CDR3 sequence is CASSASQEHEQYF. DNA for the CDR3: TGTGCCAGCAGCGCGTCACAGGAGCACGAGCAGTACTTC. The chain uses TRBV7-2 and TRBJ2-7; tentative D call: TRBD1 (5 bases). Germline CDR1 reads SGHTA; CDR2 reads FQGNSA. The CDR3 has 13 amino acids. Trimming shortened V by 5 bases and J by 5 bases, and 13 bases separated the two germline ends.

The genes are TRBV6-6 and TRBJ1-5; the match to TRBD1 covers 9 bases. With 4 bases clipped from V and 4 bases from J, the junction kept 2 bases outside the gene matches. Germline loops: CDR1 MNHNY, CDR2 SVGAGI (reference sequence). CDR3 size: 14 residues. The CDR3 sequence is CASSSTGGNQPQHF. For the CDR3, the DNA is TGTGCCAGCAGTTCGACAGGGGGGAATCAGCCCCAGCATTTT.

J is TRBJ1-4 and V is TRBV18, with D possibly being TRBD1 (5 bases). The germline V gene has CDR1 KGHSH and CDR2 LQKENI. V was cut by 2 bases and J by 7 bases, with 8 bases left in between. This CDR3 spans 13 amino acids. The CDR3 here is CASSPKQAEKLFF. CDR3 sequence (DNA): TGTGCCAGCTCACCAAAACAGGCTGAAAAACTGTTTTTT.